This TCR beta chain was recorded in a study of human T cells and chemical hapten exposure (dated by TCRdb to about 2021). Study-level background: For sensitization, 2% DPC in acetone was applied to a roughly 2 cm by roughly 2 cm area of upper inner arm skin. Patch testing was done on the upper back using Finn chambers containing 0.01% DPC, and results were scored after 6 days according to International Contact Dermatitis Research Group standards. From each blood RNA sample, both TCR alpha and TCR beta chains were sequenced. Weekly therapeutic DPC doses were additionally applied to the scalp of patients throughout the approximately 24-week study period. About 30 alopecia patients provided blood for TCR sequencing at one to four time points (pre-sensitization, 2, 6 and 24 weeks). Most of the patients in the cohort were female, and the cohort covered alopecia areata with under or over 50% scalp involvement, alopecia totalis and alopecia universalis. The study tracked peripheral blood TCR repertoire changes in vivo during primary and secondary sensitization to the hapten diphenylcyclopropenone (DPC) in alopecia patients. The libraries were sequenced as a pool, and the TCR yield per sample differed mostly because of small variations in library volumes within the pool. Blood samples were taken from patients before sensitization (week 0) and at 2, 6 and about 24 weeks after DPC sensitization.

The cysteine opens and the phenylalanine closes a CDR3 of 12 amino acids. Kept here is only the CDR3 DNA, which spans 36 bases and is read in frame from base 1. CDR1 DFQATT and CDR2 SNEGSKA are derived from the germline V gene (reference sequence). The method was RACE. Sequencing was performed on a NextSeq 500. Library preparation attached unique molecular identifiers to individual cDNA molecules for quantitative, reproducible TCR counting. The study's processing was this. The median number of TCRs per sample was approximately 98,000, ranging from 23,224 to 690,600. V, J and CDR3 annotation of the TCR reads was carried out using the Decombinator software suite. Every sample was subsampled to the same number of TCRs (28,000) for the PS versus PT1 abundance plots. Expanded TCRs were defined as absent before sensitization and observed at least eight times at the 2-week time point. The public reads were run again by TCRdb, first through fastp at Q25 and then through MiXCR, and only productive beta chains were kept. Rows matching on CDR3 protein sequence are summarized as one entry with the most common DNA and genes. Here the V and J calls rest on TCRdb's processing, not on the authors' analysis. Across this sample there are under 50,000 distinct CDR3 sequences, with around 9.5% seen only once. The top ten clonotypes cover 20% to 30% of the sample.

The label giving this sample's time point can be read as: patch test 3, about 24 weeks after DPC sensitization. Interpreted using the paper, the treatment or condition label stands for: therapeutic diphenylcyclopropenone sensitization with weekly scalp DPC. Total RNA was extracted from unfractionated whole blood collected in Tempus Blood RNA tubes. Blood at each patch-test visit was drawn before the patch test was applied. Patients were eligible if aged 18 to 70, diagnosed with alopecia and judged suitable for DPC therapy, and pregnant patients were excluded. The research as a whole found: Because all patients had alopecia, a presumed autoimmune disease, the immune response of the patients might differ from that of healthy individuals. Repeated subsampling changed both the strength of the expansion versus patch-test correlation and the threshold at which that correlation became significant. Compared with pre-sensitization or healthy control sets, expanded TCRs formed significantly more large CDR3 similarity clusters, which is consistent with antigen-driven responses. Patch test score correlated positively with the number of PT1 expanded TCRs, reaching significance at thresholds 8, 16 and 32 but not at 4. No change with DPC sensitization was found in the number of TCRs above 1 in 1000 frequency, and no evidence of global repertoire structure alterations was found.

This clonotype was seen more than once but under ten times. Its recognized antigen is unknown. The sample holds no much larger clone one base away, and base qualities are not on file. The source was whole blood, collected in connection with sensitization to the hapten diphenylcyclopropenone (DPC). This chain is built from TRBV20-1 and TRBJ2-7, and TRBD1 aligns with 7 junction nucleotides. The sequence came from a man between 50 and 59 years old with alopecia areata. Some clones in this sample may be carry-over from other donors' samples. The base sequence is TGCGGGATGAGGGGGACAGAAGGCGAGCAGTACTTC. The translation is CGMRGTEGEQYF.